This T cell receptor beta chain emerged from a study of PD-1 blockade in mismatch repair-deficient tumors. Study details: Enrolled about 2012-2016, patients had progressing, pretreated mismatch repair-deficient cancers of 12 to 13 types.

As for this clone: Its antigen is currently unknown.

This CDR3 spans 15 amino acids. From germline, CDR1 is MNHEY and CDR2 SVGAGI. V was trimmed by 2 bases and J by 6 bases, leaving 14 bases between them. TCRdb's table, derived via immunoSEQ multiplex PCR, lists solely in-frame clones and lacks some. There are just under 65,000 clones in the sample; 88% occur only once, and approximately 13% lies in the top ten. Mismatch repair deficiency was confirmed in all patients, by PCR or immunohistochemistry. The TCR-sequenced patients were three responders to pembrolizumab. Study-wide results and caveats: Rapid post-treatment expansion, then contraction, generally preceding radiologic response, marked tumor-resident clones.

This chain connects TRBV6-5 to TRBJ2-1; no clear D. The sequenced sample was peripheral blood, obtained 52 weeks after starting pembrolizumab. This receptor was taken from an adult with mismatch repair-deficient cancer. Written as DNA, the CDR3 is TGTGCCAGCAGTTACCCGAACGGGCCCCTCAATGAGCAGTTCTTC. Its protein is CASSYPNGPLNEQFF.